This is a list of T cell receptor beta chains from one sample in a study of shared clonotypes between healthy human individuals. The method was immunoSEQ multiplex PCR; TCRdb's version includes in-frame clones alone and lacks a portion of them. The sample carries 2 million to 2.5 million clones, about 94% recorded once. Sequencing used naive CD8+ T cells sorted from blood. The receptors derive from a man younger than 35 in good health. CDR3s include the opening cysteine and the closing phenylalanine or tryptophan. The D gene is left open where the match is weak. The size entry is marked missing in some rows and otherwise reads once, few, many or a size class.

d_gene: TRBD2; v_gene: TRBV4-1; abundance: NA; len: 16; j_gene: TRBJ2-7; CDR3aa: CASSQGVLADSYEQYF; CDR3nt: TGCGCCAGCAGCCAGGGGGTTCTAGCGGACTCCTACGAGCAGTACTTC
d_gene: NA; v_gene: TRBV13; abundance: NA; len: 14; j_gene: TRBJ2-1; CDR3aa: CASSSTGTYNEQFF; CDR3nt: TGTGCCAGCAGCTCGACAGGCACCTACAATGAGCAGTTCTTC
d_gene: TRBD2; v_gene: TRBV11-2; abundance: few; len: 14; j_gene: TRBJ2-7; CDR3aa: CASSFGRGPYEQYF; CDR3nt: TGTGCCAGCAGCTTCGGGAGGGGCCCCTACGAGCAGTACTTC
d_gene: TRBD2; v_gene: TRBV6-5; abundance: once; len: 14; j_gene: TRBJ2-1; CDR3aa: CASSYAGGGDEQFF; CDR3nt: TGTGCCAGCAGTTATGCGGGGGGCGGGGATGAGCAGTTCTTC
d_gene: TRBD2; v_gene: TRBV29-1; abundance: NA; len: 16; j_gene: TRBJ2-2; CDR3aa: CSVGLAGGWNTGELFF; CDR3nt: TGCAGCGTTGGACTAGCGGGAGGGTGGAACACCGGGGAGCTGTTTTTT
d_gene: NA; v_gene: TRBV19; abundance: NA; len: 13; j_gene: TRBJ2-7; CDR3aa: CASSMTGPYEQYF; CDR3nt: TGTGCCAGTAGTATGACGGGGCCCTACGAGCAGTACTTC
d_gene: NA; v_gene: TRBV29-1; abundance: NA; len: 11; j_gene: TRBJ1-1; CDR3aa: CTVRENTEAFF; CDR3nt: TGCACCGTGCGGGAGAACACTGAAGCTTTCTTT
d_gene: NA; v_gene: TRBV7-9; abundance: NA; len: 13; j_gene: TRBJ2-4; CDR3aa: CASTPREKNIQYF; CDR3nt: TGTGCCAGCACCCCCCGCGAGAAAAACATTCAGTACTTC
d_gene: TRBD1; v_gene: TRBV29-1; abundance: NA; len: 14; j_gene: TRBJ2-5; CDR3aa: CSVGTDRVQETQYF; CDR3nt: TGCAGCGTCGGCACTGACAGGGTCCAAGAGACCCAGTACTTC
d_gene: NA; v_gene: TRBV14; abundance: NA; len: 15; j_gene: TRBJ2-7; CDR3aa: CASSTFTDGSYEQYF; CDR3nt: TGTGCCAGCAGCACCTTTACGGACGGTTCCTACGAGCAGTACTTC
d_gene: NA; v_gene: TRBV6-5; abundance: NA; len: 14; j_gene: TRBJ2-7; CDR3aa: CASSYSMEGYEQYF; CDR3nt: TGTGCCAGCAGTTACTCGATGGAGGGCTACGAGCAGTACTTC
d_gene: NA; v_gene: TRBV6-5; abundance: NA; len: 14; j_gene: TRBJ1-2; CDR3aa: CASSNGQKLNGYTF; CDR3nt: TGTGCCAGCAGCAACGGACAGAAACTAAATGGCTACACCTTC
d_gene: NA; v_gene: TRBV11-2; abundance: NA; len: 12; j_gene: TRBJ2-3; CDR3aa: CASSLERYTQYF; CDR3nt: TGTGCCAGCAGCTTAGAGCGGTATACGCAGTATTTT
d_gene: TRBD2; v_gene: TRBV4-3; abundance: NA; len: 15; j_gene: TRBJ2-7; CDR3aa: CASSQGLAEFGEQYF; CDR3nt: TGCGCCAGCAGCCAAGGACTAGCGGAGTTCGGCGAGCAGTACTTC
d_gene: TRBD2; v_gene: TRBV5-6; abundance: NA; len: 15; j_gene: TRBJ2-7; CDR3aa: CASSLLPTSGGEQYF; CDR3nt: TGTGCCAGCAGCTTGCTCCCGACTAGCGGTGGCGAGCAGTACTTC
d_gene: NA; v_gene: TRBV6-6; abundance: NA; len: 14; j_gene: TRBJ1-2; CDR3aa: CASSYGEGPLGYTF; CDR3nt: TGTGCCAGCAGTTACGGGGAGGGTCCACTTGGCTACACCTTC
d_gene: TRBD1; v_gene: TRBV2; abundance: NA; len: 16; j_gene: TRBJ2-3; CDR3aa: CASRDPGQEGTDTQYF; CDR3nt: TGTGCCAGCAGGGATCCGGGACAGGAGGGAACAGATACGCAGTATTTT
d_gene: TRBD1; v_gene: TRBV5-6; abundance: NA; len: 13; j_gene: TRBJ2-1; CDR3aa: CASSWDRGDEQFF; CDR3nt: TGTGCCAGCAGCTGGGACAGGGGGGATGAGCAGTTCTTC
d_gene: NA; v_gene: TRBV15; abundance: NA; len: 15; j_gene: TRBJ2-7; CDR3aa: CATSLTTDRNYEQYF; CDR3nt: TGTGCCACCAGCCTAACCACCGACAGGAACTACGAGCAGTACTTC
d_gene: TRBD2; v_gene: TRBV7-2; abundance: few; len: 17; j_gene: TRBJ2-7; CDR3aa: CASIEGWELAGSVEQYF; CDR3nt: TGTGCCAGCATTGAAGGGTGGGAACTAGCGGGGTCTGTCGAGCAGTACTTC
d_gene: NA; v_gene: TRBV5-6; abundance: once; len: 14; j_gene: TRBJ2-1; CDR3aa: CASSFGFGVNEQFF; CDR3nt: TGTGCCAGCAGCTTCGGTTTTGGGGTCAATGAGCAGTTCTTC
d_gene: NA; v_gene: TRBV5-1; abundance: NA; len: 14; j_gene: TRBJ2-2; CDR3aa: CASSSAGAAGELFF; CDR3nt: TGCGCCAGCAGCTCGGCAGGGGCAGCCGGGGAGCTGTTTTTT
d_gene: TRBD1; v_gene: TRBV10-2; abundance: NA; len: 17; j_gene: TRBJ2-7; CDR3aa: CASSDVPGQGYTLGKYF; CDR3nt: TGCGCCAGCAGTGACGTCCCGGGACAGGGGTATACCCTAGGGAAGTACTTC
d_gene: NA; v_gene: TRBV2; abundance: NA; len: 15; j_gene: TRBJ2-6; CDR3aa: CASSDEGSGANVLTF; CDR3nt: TGTGCCAGCAGTGACGAGGGCTCTGGGGCCAACGTCCTGACTTTC
d_gene: TRBD1; v_gene: TRBV5-4; abundance: NA; len: 17; j_gene: TRBJ1-1; CDR3aa: CASSLSGTGGSGTEAFF; CDR3nt: TGTGCCAGCAGCTTGAGCGGGACAGGGGGCAGTGGCACTGAAGCTTTCTTT
d_gene: NA; v_gene: TRBV12-5; abundance: NA; len: 13; j_gene: TRBJ2-1; CDR3aa: CASEGSLENEQFF; CDR3nt: TGTGCTAGTGAGGGGAGTCTAGAAAATGAGCAGTTCTTC
d_gene: TRBD2; v_gene: TRBV18; abundance: NA; len: 15; j_gene: TRBJ2-5; CDR3aa: CASSRTSGEMETQYF; CDR3nt: TGTGCCAGCTCGAGGACTAGCGGAGAGATGGAGACCCAGTACTTC
d_gene: NA; v_gene: TRBV6-1; abundance: NA; len: 17; j_gene: TRBJ2-1; CDR3aa: CASSEDAGTLHNSGQFF; CDR3nt: TGTGCCAGCAGTGAAGACGCCGGGACCCTTCACAATTCGGGGCAGTTCTTC
d_gene: NA; v_gene: TRBV28; abundance: NA; len: 15; j_gene: TRBJ1-5; CDR3aa: CASSSETRFNQPQHF; CDR3nt: TGTGCCAGCAGTTCAGAGACAAGATTCAATCAGCCCCAGCATTTT
d_gene: NA; v_gene: TRBV6-5; abundance: NA; len: 15; j_gene: TRBJ1-4; CDR3aa: CASSYSTGSNEKLFF; CDR3nt: TGTGCCAGCAGTTACTCAACAGGGTCTAATGAAAAACTGTTTTTT
d_gene: TRBD1; v_gene: TRBV30; abundance: NA; len: 15; j_gene: TRBJ1-2; CDR3aa: CAWSAGTAMSYGYTF; CDR3nt: TGTGCCTGGAGTGCCGGGACAGCAATGTCCTATGGCTACACCTTC
d_gene: NA; v_gene: TRBV7-8; abundance: NA; len: 15; j_gene: TRBJ1-5; CDR3aa: CASSLVGGDNQPQHF; CDR3nt: TGTGCCAGCAGCTTAGTTGGCGGAGACAATCAGCCCCAGCATTTT
d_gene: NA; v_gene: TRBV27; abundance: NA; len: 14; j_gene: TRBJ2-7; CDR3aa: CASSLTGDSYEQYF; CDR3nt: TGTGCCAGCAGTTTGACAGGAGACTCCTACGAGCAGTACTTC
d_gene: TRBD2; v_gene: TRBV6-5; abundance: once; len: 14; j_gene: TRBJ2-1; CDR3aa: CASTRLAGHNEQFF; CDR3nt: TGTGCCAGCACCAGACTAGCGGGTCACAATGAGCAGTTCTTC
d_gene: NA; v_gene: TRBV27; abundance: NA; len: 14; j_gene: TRBJ2-7; CDR3aa: CASSFPNRPDEQYF; CDR3nt: TGTGCCAGCAGTTTCCCCAACAGGCCGGACGAGCAGTACTTC
d_gene: NA; v_gene: TRBV27; abundance: few; len: 13; j_gene: TRBJ2-7; CDR3aa: CASSLSPIYEQYF; CDR3nt: TGTGCCAGCAGTTTATCTCCGATTTACGAGCAGTACTTC
d_gene: NA; v_gene: TRBV7-9; abundance: once; len: 16; j_gene: TRBJ1-2; CDR3aa: CASSFPGVYSNYGYTF; CDR3nt: TGTGCCAGCAGCTTCCCGGGGGTCTACTCTAACTATGGCTACACCTTC